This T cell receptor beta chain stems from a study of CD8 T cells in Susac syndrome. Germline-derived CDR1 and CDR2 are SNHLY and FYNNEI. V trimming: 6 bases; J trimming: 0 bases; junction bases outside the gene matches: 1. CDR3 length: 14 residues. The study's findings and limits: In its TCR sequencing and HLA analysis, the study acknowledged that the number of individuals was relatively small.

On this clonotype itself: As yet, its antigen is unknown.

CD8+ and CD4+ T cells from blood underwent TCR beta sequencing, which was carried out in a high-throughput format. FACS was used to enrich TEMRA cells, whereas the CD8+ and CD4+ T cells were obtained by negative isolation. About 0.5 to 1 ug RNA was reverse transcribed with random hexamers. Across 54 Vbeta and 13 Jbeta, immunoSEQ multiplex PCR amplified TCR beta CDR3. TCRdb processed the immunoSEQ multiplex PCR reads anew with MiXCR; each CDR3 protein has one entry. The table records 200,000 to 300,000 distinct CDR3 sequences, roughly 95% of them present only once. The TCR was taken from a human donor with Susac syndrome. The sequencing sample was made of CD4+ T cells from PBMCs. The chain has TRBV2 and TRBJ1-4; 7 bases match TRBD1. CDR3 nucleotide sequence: TGTGCCAGCAGGACAGGGCCAACTAATGAAAAACTGTTTTTT. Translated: CASRTGPTNEKLFF.